This T cell receptor beta chain was recovered during a study of T-cell memory formation after mild COVID-19. Constant-segment primers were used for 5'RACE, and the resulting TCR alpha and TCR beta cDNA libraries carried sample barcodes and UMIs. TCRdb redid the calling of the 5' RACE reads with MiXCR, one entry per CDR3 protein. The sample lists fewer than 400,000 distinct CDR3 sequences, over 10% occurring once. The CDR3 covers 14 residues. V gave up 4 bases and J gave up 4 bases, with 11 bases separating them. Germline loops: CDR1 SGHDN, CDR2 FVKESK. V is TRBV14 and J is TRBJ2-1; no firm D call. This receptor was taken from a man between 18 and 35 years old who had mild COVID-19 (a few samples of this study predate the infection). Cell type and time point are not known. The specimen was PBMCs or a T cell subset sorted from them (not recorded which). CDR3 DNA: TGTGCCAGCAGCCCAGAGTTCGTTTACAATGAGCAGTTCTTC. Encoded protein: CASSPEFVYNEQFF.